This T cell receptor beta chain was profiled in a study of blood T cell repertoires in COVID-19. Whole-study context: Samples of COVID-19 (acute and convalescent) were obtained from the United States, Italy and Spain. PBMCs, B-cell-depleted T cells, or T cells were the source of the cDNA or gDNA that made up the material.

Authors' processing steps: Nucleated cell counts were estimated from reference gene primer amplification. Data came from immunoSEQ multiplex PCR; TCRdb stores just in-frame clones and leaves some out. V and J calls and clone size come straight from that table; D and trimming were deduced from the DNA. The data hold some 200,000 clones, with 70% to 85% observed a single time. This CDR3 has 15 amino acids. The V gene's germline CDR1 is MNHEY and CDR2 SVGAGI. Trimming removed 5 bases from V and 3 bases from J; junction bases left unmatched: 8. The sample consisted of peripheral blood. This sequence originates from a woman between 35 and 50 years old who had recovered from COVID-19. The chain is built from TRBV6-5 and TRBJ2-7; 9 bases agree with TRBD1. The CDR3 is CASSTTGGRGYEQYF. CDR3 DNA sequence: TGTGCCAGCAGTACGACAGGGGGTCGGGGCTACGAGCAGTACTTC.